Presented here are 7 T cell receptor beta chains from one specimen sequenced in a study of blood T cells in healthy people across ages. Primers used in a second PCR of about 7 to 12 cycles were a sample-barcoded 5' primer and a J-beta primer mix. TCRdb independently ran MiXCR on the 5' RACE reads; one entry per CDR3 protein. The data show 730,000 or so distinct CDR3 sequences, around 43% seen once. Specimen: blood. The receptors come from an elderly man in good health.

A remark on this clonotype: This may be a read error, as it is one base from a much larger clone. The chain joins TRBV29-1 to TRBJ2-1; D ambiguous. Germline V CDR1 and CDR2: SQVTM, ANQGSEA. Deletions cut 5 bases from V and 13 bases from J, with 21 bases between. CDR3 length: 13 residues. CDR3 DNA: TGCAGCGTTCTGGATCCAAACGGAGAGACCCAGTTCTTC. Residues: CSVLDPNGETQFF.

This chain links TRBV7-6 with TRBJ1-4, with TRBD1 identical over 9 bases. This CDR3 has 16 amino acids. V shed 4 bases, J shed 7 bases, and the junction held 10 bases outside the gene matches. The V gene's germline CDR1 is SGHVS and CDR2 FNYEAQ. CDR3 loop: CASSSDRGLGAEKLFF. In nucleotides, the CDR3 is TGTGCCAGCAGCTCGGACAGGGGTTTGGGGGCTGAAAAACTGTTTTTT. Filled out from reference TRBV7-6 and TRBJ1-4, the complete variable domain reads GAGVSQSPRYKVTKRGQDVALRCDPISGHVSLYWYRQALGQGPEFLTYFNYEAQQDKSGLPNDRFSAERPEGSISTLTIQRTEQRDSAMYRCASSSDRGLGAEKLFFGSGTQLSVL.

This clonotype was seen a few times. V gene TRBV11-2 combines with J gene TRBJ2-7; 10 positions match TRBD1. The CDR3 is made up of 16 amino acids. Germline V CDR1 and CDR2: SGHAT, FQNNGV. V gave up 6 bases and J gave up 1 base; unmatched junction bases: 9. The CDR3 loop is CASRLTGTGVSYEQYF. As DNA, the CDR3 is TGTGCCAGCAGGCTTACCGGGACAGGGGTATCCTACGAGCAGTACTTC.

The chain joins TRBV29-1 to TRBJ2-5; D perhaps matches TRBD1 (6 bases). The V gene lost 1 base and the J gene lost 2 bases, with 11 bases spanning the gap. The CDR3 has 14 residues. The germline gives CDR1 SQVTM, CDR2 ANQGSEA. The CDR3 nucleotides are TGCAGCGTTGAAGGGGGGCTCAGACAAGAGACCCAGTACTTC. Its translation is CSVEGGLRQETQYF.

V usage is TRBV11-2 and J usage is TRBJ2-5; the match to TRBD1 covers 7 bases. CDR1 SGHAT and CDR2 FQNNGV come from the germline V gene. The CDR3 sequence is 15 residues long. The trim removed 4 bases at V and 2 bases at J, leaving 7 bases unmatched. CDR3 nucleotides: TGTGCCAGCAGCTCCAGGGGGTACCGTCAAGAGACCCAGTACTTC. This sequence encodes CASSSRGYRQETQYF.

This clonotype was recorded many times. V usage is TRBV29-1 and J usage is TRBJ2-3; D ambiguous. V shed 6 bases and J shed 0 bases, with 13 bases lying between them. This CDR3 is built from 14 residues. Germline V gives CDR1 SQVTM, CDR2 ANQGSEA. CDR3 in amino acids: CSVLRATSTDTQYF. CDR3 in DNA: TGCAGCGTCCTAAGGGCGACTAGCACAGATACGCAGTATTTT.

This CDR3 reads CAGTTYGAGARDTQYF. The CDR3 nucleotides are TGTGCCGGCACAACCTATGGGGCGGGAGCTAGAGATACGCAGTATTTT. The chain is built from TRBV7-2 and TRBJ2-3; 7 bases line up with TRBD2. Trimming took 11 bases from V and 5 from J; bases not matched to a gene: 19. From germline, CDR1 is SGHTA and CDR2 FQGNSA. This CDR3 has 16 amino acids.